A single sample gave rise to the 20 T cell receptor beta chains below, sequenced in a study of OX40 agonist ivuxolimab in advanced cancers. The method was immunoSEQ multiplex PCR; TCRdb's version includes in-frame clones alone and lacks a portion of them. The sample records roughly 70,000 clones, 85% to 90% being singletons. This material consisted of CD4+ or CD8+ T cells sorted from blood, taken in a trial of the OX40 agonist ivuxolimab. These receptors originate from an adult with an advanced solid tumor such as melanoma, head and neck, liver or kidney cancer.

Here the CDR3 DNA reads TGTGCCAGCAGTGGGACTAGCCTCGACACCGGGGAGCTGTTTTTT. Its protein product is CASSGTSLDTGELFF. The gene calls are TRBV6-1 and TRBJ2-2; 8 positions match TRBD2. Germline V gene data show CDR1 as MNHNS and CDR2 as SASEGT. V lost 4 bases and J lost 3; bases outside the gene matches: 4. The CDR3 has 15 amino acids.

The rearrangement uses TRBV10-3 and TRBJ2-1, with 7 bases fitting TRBD2. V shed 3 bases, J shed 7 bases, and the junction held 21 bases outside the gene matches. The V gene's germline CDR1 is ENHRY and CDR2 SYGVKD. This CDR3 has 19 amino acids. This CDR3 is CAISDREGASGPFQNEQFF. As DNA, the CDR3 is TGTGCCATCAGTGACAGGGAAGGGGCTAGCGGCCCTTTTCAGAATGAGCAGTTCTTC.

The chain employs TRBV27 and TRBJ2-1, with a possible D match to TRBD1 (6 bases). The germline V gene has CDR1 MNHEY and CDR2 SMNVEV (reference sequence). V was trimmed by 6 bases and J by 10 bases, leaving 16 bases between them. The CDR3 runs 13 residues. Here the CDR3 reads CASRSVSGTEQFF. The DNA of the CDR3 is TGTGCCAGCAGATCCGTCTCCGGGACAGAGCAGTTCTTC.

The rearrangement uses TRBV14 and TRBJ2-7, with D hard to call. The V end lost 4 bases, the J end lost 3 bases, and 10 bases lay between the germline ends. The CDR3 spans 13 residues. CDR1 SGHDN and CDR2 FVKESK come from the germline V gene. CDR3 nucleotide sequence: TGTGCCAGCAGCCTAGGACGCCTCTACGAGCAGTACTTC. Residues: CASSLGRLYEQYF.

The chain links TRBV13 to TRBJ2-7; D is possibly TRBD2 (5 bases). The CDR3 covers 15 residues. CDR1 is PRHDT and CDR2 is FYEKMQ in the germline V gene (reference sequence). The V end was cut by 6 bases, the J end by 3 bases, with 18 bases between. Written as DNA, the CDR3 is TGTGCCAGCAGGCCGGAGGCTAGTTTGCTCTACGAGCAGTACTTC. It yields the protein CASRPEASLLYEQYF.

This clone has only a few counts. The V call is TRBV5-4, the J call TRBJ2-1; D possibly uses TRBD1 or TRBD2 (5 bases each). Germline-derived CDR1 and CDR2 are SGHNT and YYREEE (reference sequence). The CDR3 is made up of 15 amino acids. Between the trimmed V and J ends, which lost 1 base and 7 bases, there was a span of 15 bases. Written as DNA, the CDR3 is TGTGCCAGCAGCTTGATTGGGACCACCACGAATGAGCAGTTCTTC. Amino acids: CASSLIGTTTNEQFF.

This clone is a singleton in its sample. This chain joins TRBV29-1 and TRBJ1-5; no clear D gene. The CDR3 is 13 amino acids. V was trimmed by 6 bases and J by 5 bases, leaving 14 bases between them. The germline CDR1 and CDR2 sequences are SQVTM and ANQGSEA. CDR3: CSVQQKFDQPQHF. The CDR3 nucleotides read TGCAGCGTCCAACAGAAATTTGATCAGCCCCAGCATTTT. The full variable domain, in which reference TRBV29-1 and TRBJ1-5 provide the parts outside the CDR3, is SAVISQKPSRDICQRGTSLTIQCQVDSQVTMMFWYRQQPGQSLTLIATANQGSEATYESGFVIDKFPISRPNLTFSTLTVSNMSPEDSSIYLCSVQQKFDQPQHFGDGTRLSIL.

The chain joins TRBV2 to TRBJ2-7; weak D call: TRBD2 (6 bases). This CDR3 is built from 14 residues. Looked up from germline, CDR1 is SNHLY and CDR2 is FYNNEI. The V end lost 8 bases, the J end lost 5 bases, and 19 bases lay between the germline ends. CDR3 amino acids: CASLSRGGRNEQYF. CDR3 nucleotide sequence: TGTGCCAGCCTCTCTCGGGGAGGACGAAACGAGCAGTACTTC.

V usage is TRBV7-9 and J usage is TRBJ1-2; possibly TRBD1 for D (5 bases). The germline V gene encodes CDR1 SEHNR and CDR2 FQNEAQ (reference sequence). Trimming shortened V by 6 bases and J by 4 bases, and 18 bases separated the two germline ends. The CDR3 spans 15 residues. CDR3 coding DNA: TGTGCCAGCAGTGACGGAGGGGCCATCTTCTATGGCTACACCTTC. This codes for CASSDGGAIFYGYTF.

This clone occurred once. The junction does not match germline at one end; this may be a read error. The rearrangement links TRBV4-1 to TRBJ1-2; possibly TRBD1 for D (5 bases). Germline V lookup: CDR1 MGHRA, CDR2 YSYEKL. This CDR3 contains 15 residues. CDR3 region: CASSKDTGGDYGYTF. The DNA for the CDR3 is TGCGCCAGCAGCAAAGACACCGGAGGGGACTATGGCTACACCTTC.

The chain combines TRBV27 with TRBJ1-2; unclear D gene. The V and J ends lost 5 bases and 6 bases respectively, with 10 bases between them. This CDR3 has 12 residues. Looked up from germline, CDR1 is MNHEY and CDR2 is SMNVEV (reference sequence). As DNA, the CDR3 is TGTGCCAGCAGTCTGGACCTAAATGGCTACACCTTC. This translates into CASSLDLNGYTF.

The chain couples TRBV30 to TRBJ2-5; the D is unclear. Trimming shortened V by 0 bases and J by 2 bases, and 10 bases separated the two germline ends. The germline CDR1 and CDR2 sequences are GTSNPN and SVGIG (reference sequence). The CDR3 is made up of 14 amino acids. This CDR3 is CAWSVNYSQETQYF. The DNA of the CDR3 is TGTGCCTGGAGTGTTAATTACTCACAAGAGACCCAGTACTTC.

The chain couples TRBV7-9 to TRBJ2-3; D is uncertain. This CDR3 has 15 amino acids. Trimming took 2 bases from V and 6 from J, leaving 15 bases between them. CDR1 is SEHNR, CDR2 FQNEAQ, per germline (reference sequence). This chain's CDR3 is CASSLFLAVRDTQYF. The DNA for the CDR3 is TGTGCCAGCAGCTTATTTCTGGCCGTCAGGGATACGCAGTATTTT.

The chain joins TRBV9 to TRBJ1-5; perhaps TRBD1 as D (5 bases). Germline assignment: CDR1 SGDLS and CDR2 YYNGEE. V lost 3 bases, J lost 8 bases, and 18 bases lay in between. The CDR3 covers 15 residues. CDR3 sequence reads: CASSARDAVRKPQHF. CDR3 nucleotides: TGTGCCAGCAGCGCCCGGGACGCAGTGAGAAAGCCCCAGCATTTT. Full variable domain (missing parts from reference TRBV9 and TRBJ1-5): DSGVTQTPKHLITATGQRVTLRCSPRSGDLSVYWYQQSLDQGLQFLIQYYNGEERAKGNILERFSAQQFPDLHSELNLSSLELGDSALYFCASSARDAVRKPQHFGDGTRLSIL.

The rearrangement joins TRBV4-1 to TRBJ2-7, with 7 nucleotides matching TRBD1. This CDR3 region has 15 residues. Germline lookup yields CDR1 MGHRA and CDR2 YSYEKL. V gave up 4 bases and J gave up 0 bases; unmatched junction bases: 6. The CDR3 sequence: CASSLTRDSSYEQYF. The CDR3 DNA sequence: TGCGCCAGCAGCCTAACTCGGGACAGCTCCTACGAGCAGTACTTC.

This chain connects TRBV27 to TRBJ2-1, with 8 bases aligning to TRBD2. Unmatched junction bases numbered 10, after V lost 5 bases and J lost 4 bases. The germline gives CDR1 MNHEY, CDR2 SMNVEV (reference sequence). The CDR3 consists of 16 residues. The CDR3: CASSPGGSGIYNEQFF. CDR3 in DNA: TGTGCCAGCAGTCCAGGTGGTAGCGGGATTTACAATGAGCAGTTCTTC.

The rearrangement joins TRBV7-9 to TRBJ1-1; tentative D call: TRBD1 (6 bases). Germline-derived CDR1 and CDR2 are SEHNR and FQNEAQ (reference sequence). Trimming left V 0 bases short and J 10 bases short, with 12 bases between. This CDR3 is 13 amino acids long. The CDR3 DNA reads as TGTGCCAGCAGCTTAGCAACAGGGAGGGGAGCTTTCTTT. It codes for CASSLATGRGAFF.

The chain uses TRBV6-6 and TRBJ1-2; D gene uncertain. V lost 6 bases to trimming and J lost 2 bases, with 16 bases between them. This CDR3 spans 15 amino acids. Germline CDR1 MNHNY, CDR2 SVGAGI (reference sequence). In nucleotides, the CDR3 is TGTGCCAGCAGCCCAAACCGTTTGGGGAACTATGGCTACACCTTC. It codes for CASSPNRLGNYGYTF.

The V and J genes are TRBV11-3 and TRBJ2-1, with D perhaps matching TRBD1 (6 bases). CDR3 size: 15 residues. Per germline, CDR1 SGHNT and CDR2 YENEEA. V lost 4 bases, J lost 2 bases, and 12 bases lay in between. The CDR3 here is CASSYRVGPYNEQFF. The CDR3 DNA reads TGTGCCAGCAGCTACAGGGTGGGACCCTACAATGAGCAGTTCTTC. The variable domain in full, with the rest retrieved from reference TRBV11-3 and TRBJ2-1, is EAGVVQSPRYKIIEKKQPVAFWCNPISGHNTLYWYLQNLGQGPELLIRYENEEAVDDSQLPKDRFSAERLKGVDSTLKIQPAELGDSAVYLCASSYRVGPYNEQFFGPGTRLTVL.

The chain employs TRBV2 and TRBJ2-5; the match to TRBD2 covers 7 bases. The length of the CDR3 is 15 residues. Germline V gene lookup returns CDR1 SNHLY and CDR2 FYNNEI. V was clipped by 3 bases and J by 5 bases; unmatched bases: 9. CDR3 nucleotide sequence: TGTGCCAGCAGTGACAACCGGGGAGCGGGGGAGACCCAGTACTTC. It translates to CASSDNRGAGETQYF.